Here is one T cell receptor beta chain with its context. Its antigen is not known. This entry belongs to a study of cytomegalovirus exposure and HLA in healthy donors. Findings and limits, study-wide: Overall, around 160 TCR beta chains were annotated as cytomegalovirus-associated. Later analysis placed DRB1 highest and HLA-C lowest in TCR association rates, which differed by HLA locus.

All donors participated as healthy donors of bone marrow. The PCR had 60 Vbeta and 13 Jbeta primers. Clones were read by immunoSEQ multiplex PCR, and TCRdb kept only the in-frame ones, dropping some. Of about 83,000 clones listed, more than 65% are singletons. The sequence was collected from a man between 60 and 75 years old in good health and CMV-seronegative. Sequenced: PBMCs.

CDR3 bases: TGTGCCAGCAGGCAGGATGGCAACTATGGCTACACCTTC. Translated: CASRQDGNYGYTF. V gene TRBV28 combines with J gene TRBJ1-2; D is undetermined. The germline V gene has CDR1 MDHEN and CDR2 SYDVKM. V was clipped by 6 bases and J by 2 bases, with 10 bases between them. The CDR3 loop spans 13 amino acids.